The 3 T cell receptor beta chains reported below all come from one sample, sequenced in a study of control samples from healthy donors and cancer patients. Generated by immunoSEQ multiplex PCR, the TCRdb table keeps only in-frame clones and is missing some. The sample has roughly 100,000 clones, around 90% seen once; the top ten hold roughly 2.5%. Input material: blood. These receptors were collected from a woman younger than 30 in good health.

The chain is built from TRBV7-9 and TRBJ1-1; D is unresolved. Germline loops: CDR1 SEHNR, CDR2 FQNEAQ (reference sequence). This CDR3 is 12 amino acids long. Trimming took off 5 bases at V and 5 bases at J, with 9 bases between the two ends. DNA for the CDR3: TGTGCCAGCAGCCTCAGTACGACTGAAGCTTTCTTT. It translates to CASSLSTTEAFF.

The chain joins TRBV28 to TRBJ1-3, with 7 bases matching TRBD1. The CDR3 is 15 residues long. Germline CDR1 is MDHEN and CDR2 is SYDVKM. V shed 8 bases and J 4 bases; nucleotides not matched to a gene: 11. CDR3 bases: TGTGCCAGCTCCGATACAGGGGTTTGGGGAAACACCATATATTTT. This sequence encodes CASSDTGVWGNTIYF.

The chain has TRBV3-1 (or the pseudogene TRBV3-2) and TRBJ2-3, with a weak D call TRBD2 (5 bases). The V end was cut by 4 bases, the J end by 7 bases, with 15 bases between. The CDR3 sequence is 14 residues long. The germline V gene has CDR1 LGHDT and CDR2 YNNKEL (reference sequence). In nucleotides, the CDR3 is TGTGCCAGCAGCCCAAGCACCGCGGGCTATACGCAGTATTTT. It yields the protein CASSPSTAGYTQYF.